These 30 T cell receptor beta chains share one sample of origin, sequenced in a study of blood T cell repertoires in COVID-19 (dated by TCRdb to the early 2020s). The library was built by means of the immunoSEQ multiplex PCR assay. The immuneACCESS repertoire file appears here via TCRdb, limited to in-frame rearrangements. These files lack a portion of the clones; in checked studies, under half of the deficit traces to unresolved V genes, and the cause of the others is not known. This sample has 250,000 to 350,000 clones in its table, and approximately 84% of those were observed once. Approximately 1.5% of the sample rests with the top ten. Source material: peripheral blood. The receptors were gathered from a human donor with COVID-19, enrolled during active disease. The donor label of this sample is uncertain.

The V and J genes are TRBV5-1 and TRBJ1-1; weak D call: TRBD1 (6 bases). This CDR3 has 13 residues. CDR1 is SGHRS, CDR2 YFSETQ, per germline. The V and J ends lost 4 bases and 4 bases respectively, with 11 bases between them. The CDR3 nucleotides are TGCGCCAGCAGCCCCGGACAGTCCACTGAAGCTTTCTTT. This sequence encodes CASSPGQSTEAFF.

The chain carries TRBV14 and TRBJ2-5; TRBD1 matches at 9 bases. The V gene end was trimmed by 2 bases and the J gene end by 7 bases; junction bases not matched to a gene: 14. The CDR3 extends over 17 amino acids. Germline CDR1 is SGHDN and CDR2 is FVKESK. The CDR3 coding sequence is TGTGCCAGCAGCCAACTACCCGGACAGGGGCAATATTTGACCCAGTACTTC. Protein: CASSQLPGQGQYLTQYF.

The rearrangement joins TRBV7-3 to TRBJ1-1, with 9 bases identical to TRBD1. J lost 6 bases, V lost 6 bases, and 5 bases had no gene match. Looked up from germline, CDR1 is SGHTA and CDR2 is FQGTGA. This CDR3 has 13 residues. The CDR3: CASRDRGTPEAFF. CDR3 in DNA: TGTGCCAGCAGGGACAGGGGAACCCCTGAAGCTTTCTTT. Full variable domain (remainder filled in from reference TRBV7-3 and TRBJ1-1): GAGVSQTPSNKVTEKGKYVELRCDPISGHTALYWYRQSLGQGPEFLIYFQGTGAADDSGLPNDRFFAVRPEGSVSTLKIQRTERGDSAVYLCASRDRGTPEAFFGQGTRLTVV.

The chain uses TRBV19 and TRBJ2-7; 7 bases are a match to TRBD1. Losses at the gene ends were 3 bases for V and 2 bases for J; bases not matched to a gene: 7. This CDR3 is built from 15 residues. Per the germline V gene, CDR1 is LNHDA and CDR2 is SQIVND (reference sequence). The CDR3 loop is CASSMRAGGPYEQYF. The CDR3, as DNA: TGTGCCAGTAGTATGAGGGCAGGGGGACCCTACGAGCAGTACTTC.

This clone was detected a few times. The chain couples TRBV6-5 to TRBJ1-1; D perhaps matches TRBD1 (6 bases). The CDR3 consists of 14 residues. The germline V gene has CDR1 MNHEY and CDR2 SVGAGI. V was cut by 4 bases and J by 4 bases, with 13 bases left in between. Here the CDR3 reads CASSSARGGTEAFF. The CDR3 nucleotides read TGTGCCAGCAGTTCTGCCAGGGGTGGCACTGAAGCTTTCTTT.

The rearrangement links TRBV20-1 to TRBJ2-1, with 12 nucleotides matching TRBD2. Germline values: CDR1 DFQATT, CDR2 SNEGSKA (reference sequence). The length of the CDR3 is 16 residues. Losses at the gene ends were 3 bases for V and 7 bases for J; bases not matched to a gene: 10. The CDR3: CSASDPSGRAGNEQFF. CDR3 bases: TGCAGTGCTAGTGACCCTAGCGGGAGGGCCGGGAATGAGCAGTTCTTC.

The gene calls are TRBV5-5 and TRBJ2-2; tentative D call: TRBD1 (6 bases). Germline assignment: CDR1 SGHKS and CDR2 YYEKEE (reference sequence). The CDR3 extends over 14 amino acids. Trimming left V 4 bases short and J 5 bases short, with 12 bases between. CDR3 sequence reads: CASSLNQGTGELFF. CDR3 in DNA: TGTGCCAGCAGCCTGAACCAGGGGACCGGGGAGCTGTTTTTT.

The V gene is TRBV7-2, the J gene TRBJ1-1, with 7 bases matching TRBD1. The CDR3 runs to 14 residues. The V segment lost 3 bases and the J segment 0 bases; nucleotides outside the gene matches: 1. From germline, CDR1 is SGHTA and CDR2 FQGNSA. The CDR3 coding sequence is TGTGCCAGCAGCTTTCAGGGGGTGAACACTGAAGCTTTCTTT. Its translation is CASSFQGVNTEAFF.

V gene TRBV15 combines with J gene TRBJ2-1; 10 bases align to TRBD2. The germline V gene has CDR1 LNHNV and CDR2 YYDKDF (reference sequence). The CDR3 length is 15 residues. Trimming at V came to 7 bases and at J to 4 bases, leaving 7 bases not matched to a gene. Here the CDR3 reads CATTSGLAEYNEQFF. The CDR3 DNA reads TGTGCCACCACCTCTGGACTAGCGGAATACAATGAGCAGTTCTTC.

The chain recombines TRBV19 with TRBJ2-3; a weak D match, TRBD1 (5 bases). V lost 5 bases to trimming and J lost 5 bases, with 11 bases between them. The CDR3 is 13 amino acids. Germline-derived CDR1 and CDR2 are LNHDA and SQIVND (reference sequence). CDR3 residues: CASSRQQLDTQYF. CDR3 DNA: TGTGCCAGTAGTCGACAGCAGCTAGATACGCAGTATTTT.

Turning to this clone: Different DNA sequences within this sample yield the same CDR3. CDR3 nucleotides: TGTGCCAGCAGCTCTAGGACAGATCCTAACTATGGCTACACCTTC. Its protein is CASSSRTDPNYGYTF. The rearrangement links TRBV9 to TRBJ1-2; TRBD1 is a possible D gene (6 bases). CDR3 size: 15 residues. Trimming left V 4 bases short and J 0 bases short, with 13 bases between. CDR1 is SGDLS and CDR2 is YYNGEE in the germline V gene.

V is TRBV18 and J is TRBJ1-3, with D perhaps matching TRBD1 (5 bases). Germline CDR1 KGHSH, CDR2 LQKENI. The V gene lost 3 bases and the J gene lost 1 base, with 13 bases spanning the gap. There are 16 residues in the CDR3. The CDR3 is CASSPLSGLSGNTIYF. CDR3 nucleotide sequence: TGTGCCAGCTCACCCCTTTCAGGGTTGTCTGGAAACACCATATATTTT. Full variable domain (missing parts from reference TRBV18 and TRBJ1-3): NAGVMQNPRHLVRRRGQEARLRCSPMKGHSHVYWYRQLPEEGLKFMVYLQKENIIDESGMPKERFSAEFPKEGPSILRIQQVVRGDSAAYFCASSPLSGLSGNTIYFGEGSWLTVV.

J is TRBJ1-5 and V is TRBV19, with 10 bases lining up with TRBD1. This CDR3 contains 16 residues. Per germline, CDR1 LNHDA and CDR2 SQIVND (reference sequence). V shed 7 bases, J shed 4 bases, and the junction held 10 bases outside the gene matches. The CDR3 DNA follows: TGTGCCAGTACCCCGATCGGGACAGGGGCGAATCAGCCCCAGCATTTT. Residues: CASTPIGTGANQPQHF.

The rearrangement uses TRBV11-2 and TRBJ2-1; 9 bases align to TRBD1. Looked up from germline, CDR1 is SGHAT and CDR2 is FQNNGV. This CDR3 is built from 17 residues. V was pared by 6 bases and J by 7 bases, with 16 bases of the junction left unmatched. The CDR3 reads CASRRPGQGLGKNEQFF. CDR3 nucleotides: TGTGCCAGCAGGCGGCCGGGACAGGGTTTAGGGAAAAATGAGCAGTTCTTC.

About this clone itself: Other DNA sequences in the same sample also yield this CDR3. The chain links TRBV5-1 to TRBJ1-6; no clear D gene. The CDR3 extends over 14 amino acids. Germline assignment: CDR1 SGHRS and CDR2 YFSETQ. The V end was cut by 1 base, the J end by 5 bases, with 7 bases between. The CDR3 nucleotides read TGCGCCAGCAGCTTGCCGGGAGATAATTCACCCCTCCACTTT. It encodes CASSLPGDNSPLHF.

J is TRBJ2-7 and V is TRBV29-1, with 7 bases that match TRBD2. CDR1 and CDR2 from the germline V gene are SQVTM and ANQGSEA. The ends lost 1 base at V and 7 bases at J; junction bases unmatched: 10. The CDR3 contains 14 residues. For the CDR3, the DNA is TGCAGCGTTGAAGGGTCTAGCGGAACGGGGGAGCAGTACTTC. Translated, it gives CSVEGSSGTGEQYF.

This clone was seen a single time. CDR3 nucleotides: TGTGCCAGCAGCATATCAGGACAGGAGACCGGGGAGCTGTTTTTT. It is translated as CASSISGQETGELFF. The gene calls are TRBV7-9 and TRBJ2-2; 7 bases fit TRBD1. The ends lost 5 bases at V and 5 bases at J; junction bases unmatched: 8. Germline V gene lookup returns CDR1 SEHNR and CDR2 FQNEAQ (reference sequence). The CDR3 length is 15 residues.

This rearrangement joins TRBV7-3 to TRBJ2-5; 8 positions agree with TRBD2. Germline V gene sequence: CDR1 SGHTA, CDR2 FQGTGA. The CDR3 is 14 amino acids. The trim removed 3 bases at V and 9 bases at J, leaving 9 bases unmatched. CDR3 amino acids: CASSLSPPGGPQYF. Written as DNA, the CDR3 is TGTGCCAGCAGCTTGAGTCCCCCGGGGGGGCCCCAGTACTTC.

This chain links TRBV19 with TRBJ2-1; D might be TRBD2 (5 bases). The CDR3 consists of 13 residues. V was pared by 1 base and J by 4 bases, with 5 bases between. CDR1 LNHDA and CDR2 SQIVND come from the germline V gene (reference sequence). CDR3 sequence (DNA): TGTGCCAGTAGTATAGGGAGGTACAATGAGCAGTTCTTC. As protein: CASSIGRYNEQFF. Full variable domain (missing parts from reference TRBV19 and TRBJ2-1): DGGITQSPKYLFRKEGQNVTLSCEQNLNHDAMYWYRQDPGQGLRLIYYSQIVNDFQKGDIAEGYSVSREKKESFPLTVTSAQKNPTAFYLCASSIGRYNEQFFGPGTRLTVL.

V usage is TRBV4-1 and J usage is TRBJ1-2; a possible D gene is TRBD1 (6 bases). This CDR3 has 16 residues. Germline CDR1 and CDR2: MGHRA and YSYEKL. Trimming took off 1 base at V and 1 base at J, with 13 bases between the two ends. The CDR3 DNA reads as TGCGCCAGCAGCCAAGCAAACAGGGACTATAACTATGGCTACACCTTC. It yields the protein CASSQANRDYNYGYTF.

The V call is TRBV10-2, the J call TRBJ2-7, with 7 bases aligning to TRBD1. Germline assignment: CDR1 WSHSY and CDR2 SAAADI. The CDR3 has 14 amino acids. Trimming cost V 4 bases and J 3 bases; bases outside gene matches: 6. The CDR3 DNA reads TGCGCCAGCAGTGTAACAGGGGACCGCTACGAGCAGTACTTC. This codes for CASSVTGDRYEQYF.

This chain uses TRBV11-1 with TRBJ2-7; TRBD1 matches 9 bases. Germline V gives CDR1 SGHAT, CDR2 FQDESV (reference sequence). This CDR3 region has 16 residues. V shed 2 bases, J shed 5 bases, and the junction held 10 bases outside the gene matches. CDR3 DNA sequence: TGTGCCAGCAGCTTAAGTTTCGGGACAGGGCTGGACGAGCAGTACTTC. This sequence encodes CASSLSFGTGLDEQYF.

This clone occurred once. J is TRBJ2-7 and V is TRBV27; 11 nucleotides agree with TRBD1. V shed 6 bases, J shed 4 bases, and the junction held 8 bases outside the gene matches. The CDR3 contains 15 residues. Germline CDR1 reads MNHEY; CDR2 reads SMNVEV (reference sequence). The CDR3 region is CASSPFGTGGYEQYF. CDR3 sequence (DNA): TGTGCCAGCAGCCCCTTTGGGACAGGGGGGTACGAGCAGTACTTC.

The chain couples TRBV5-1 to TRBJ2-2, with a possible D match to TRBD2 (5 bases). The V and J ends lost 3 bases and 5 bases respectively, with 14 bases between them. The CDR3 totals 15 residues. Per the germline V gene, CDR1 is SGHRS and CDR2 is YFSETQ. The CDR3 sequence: CASSSLEGKTGELFF. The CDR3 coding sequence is TGCGCCAGCAGCTCACTAGAGGGTAAAACCGGGGAGCTGTTTTTT.

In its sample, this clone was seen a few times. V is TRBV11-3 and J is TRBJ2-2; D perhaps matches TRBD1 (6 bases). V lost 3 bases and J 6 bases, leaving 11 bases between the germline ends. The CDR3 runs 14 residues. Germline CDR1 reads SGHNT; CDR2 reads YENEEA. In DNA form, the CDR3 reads TGTGCCAGCAGCTTTTTGACAGGCGCCGGGGAGCTGTTTTTT. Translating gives CASSFLTGAGELFF.

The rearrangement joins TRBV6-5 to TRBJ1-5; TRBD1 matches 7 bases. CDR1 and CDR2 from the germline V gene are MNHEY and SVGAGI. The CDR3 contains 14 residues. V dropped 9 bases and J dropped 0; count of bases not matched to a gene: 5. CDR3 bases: TGTGCCAGTGGACAGGACCTTAGCAATCAGCCCCAGCATTTT. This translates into CASGQDLSNQPQHF.

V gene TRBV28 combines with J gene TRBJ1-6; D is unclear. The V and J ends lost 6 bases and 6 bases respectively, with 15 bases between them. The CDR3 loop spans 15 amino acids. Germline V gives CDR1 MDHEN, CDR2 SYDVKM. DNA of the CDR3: TGTGCCAGCAGCTCCGCGGAGGGCCTTAATTCACCCCTCCACTTT. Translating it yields CASSSAEGLNSPLHF.

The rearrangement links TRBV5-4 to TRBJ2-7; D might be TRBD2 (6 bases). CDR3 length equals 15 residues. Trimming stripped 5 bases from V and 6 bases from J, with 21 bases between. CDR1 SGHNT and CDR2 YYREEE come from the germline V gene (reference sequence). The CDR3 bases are TGTGCCAGCAGTCGCGCGCGGGGTAGCCTGGGCGAGCAGTACTTC. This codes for CASSRARGSLGEQYF.

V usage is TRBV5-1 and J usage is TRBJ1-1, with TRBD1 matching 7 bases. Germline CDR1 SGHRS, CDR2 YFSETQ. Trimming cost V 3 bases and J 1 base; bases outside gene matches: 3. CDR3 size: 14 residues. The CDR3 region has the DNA TGCGCCAGCAGCTCCCAGGGGGAGAACACTGAAGCTTTCTTT. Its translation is CASSSQGENTEAFF.

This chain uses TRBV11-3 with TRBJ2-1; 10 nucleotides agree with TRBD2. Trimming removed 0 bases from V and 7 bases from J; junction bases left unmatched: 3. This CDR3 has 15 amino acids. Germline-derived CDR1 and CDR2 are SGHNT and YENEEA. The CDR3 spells CASSLEGTSVNEQFF. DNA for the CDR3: TGTGCCAGCAGCTTAGAAGGGACTAGCGTAAATGAGCAGTTCTTC. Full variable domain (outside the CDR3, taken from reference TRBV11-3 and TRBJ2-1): EAGVVQSPRYKIIEKKQPVAFWCNPISGHNTLYWYLQNLGQGPELLIRYENEEAVDDSQLPKDRFSAERLKGVDSTLKIQPAELGDSAVYLCASSLEGTSVNEQFFGPGTRLTVL.